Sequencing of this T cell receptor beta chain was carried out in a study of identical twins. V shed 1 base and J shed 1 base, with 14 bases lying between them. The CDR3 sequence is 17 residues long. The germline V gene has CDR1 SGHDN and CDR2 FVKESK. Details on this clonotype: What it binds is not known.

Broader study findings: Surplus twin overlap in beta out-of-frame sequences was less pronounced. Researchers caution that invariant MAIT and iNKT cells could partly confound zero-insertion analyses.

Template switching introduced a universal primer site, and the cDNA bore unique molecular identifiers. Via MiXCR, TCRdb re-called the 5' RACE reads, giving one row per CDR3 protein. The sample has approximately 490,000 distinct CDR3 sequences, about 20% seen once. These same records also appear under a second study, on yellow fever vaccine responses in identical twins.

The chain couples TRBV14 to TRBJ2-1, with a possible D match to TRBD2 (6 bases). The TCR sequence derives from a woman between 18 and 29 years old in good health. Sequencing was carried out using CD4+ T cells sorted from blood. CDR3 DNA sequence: TGTGCCAGCAGCCAAGCATATGGTGGGGGGTCCTACAATGAGCAGTTCTTC. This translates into CASSQAYGGGSYNEQFF.